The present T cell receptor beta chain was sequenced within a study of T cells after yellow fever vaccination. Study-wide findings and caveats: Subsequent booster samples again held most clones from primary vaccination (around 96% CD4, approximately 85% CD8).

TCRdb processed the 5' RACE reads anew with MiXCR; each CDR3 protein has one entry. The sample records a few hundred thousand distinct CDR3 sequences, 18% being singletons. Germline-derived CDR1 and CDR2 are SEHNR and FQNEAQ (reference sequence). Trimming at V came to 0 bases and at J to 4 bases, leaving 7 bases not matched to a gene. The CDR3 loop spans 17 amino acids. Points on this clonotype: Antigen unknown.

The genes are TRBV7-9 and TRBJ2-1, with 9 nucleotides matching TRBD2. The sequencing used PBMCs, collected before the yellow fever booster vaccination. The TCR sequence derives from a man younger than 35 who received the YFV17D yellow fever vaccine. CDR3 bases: TGTGCCAGCAGCTTAGCGAACCTAGCGGGGACATACAATGAGCAGTTCTTC. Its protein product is CASSLANLAGTYNEQFF.